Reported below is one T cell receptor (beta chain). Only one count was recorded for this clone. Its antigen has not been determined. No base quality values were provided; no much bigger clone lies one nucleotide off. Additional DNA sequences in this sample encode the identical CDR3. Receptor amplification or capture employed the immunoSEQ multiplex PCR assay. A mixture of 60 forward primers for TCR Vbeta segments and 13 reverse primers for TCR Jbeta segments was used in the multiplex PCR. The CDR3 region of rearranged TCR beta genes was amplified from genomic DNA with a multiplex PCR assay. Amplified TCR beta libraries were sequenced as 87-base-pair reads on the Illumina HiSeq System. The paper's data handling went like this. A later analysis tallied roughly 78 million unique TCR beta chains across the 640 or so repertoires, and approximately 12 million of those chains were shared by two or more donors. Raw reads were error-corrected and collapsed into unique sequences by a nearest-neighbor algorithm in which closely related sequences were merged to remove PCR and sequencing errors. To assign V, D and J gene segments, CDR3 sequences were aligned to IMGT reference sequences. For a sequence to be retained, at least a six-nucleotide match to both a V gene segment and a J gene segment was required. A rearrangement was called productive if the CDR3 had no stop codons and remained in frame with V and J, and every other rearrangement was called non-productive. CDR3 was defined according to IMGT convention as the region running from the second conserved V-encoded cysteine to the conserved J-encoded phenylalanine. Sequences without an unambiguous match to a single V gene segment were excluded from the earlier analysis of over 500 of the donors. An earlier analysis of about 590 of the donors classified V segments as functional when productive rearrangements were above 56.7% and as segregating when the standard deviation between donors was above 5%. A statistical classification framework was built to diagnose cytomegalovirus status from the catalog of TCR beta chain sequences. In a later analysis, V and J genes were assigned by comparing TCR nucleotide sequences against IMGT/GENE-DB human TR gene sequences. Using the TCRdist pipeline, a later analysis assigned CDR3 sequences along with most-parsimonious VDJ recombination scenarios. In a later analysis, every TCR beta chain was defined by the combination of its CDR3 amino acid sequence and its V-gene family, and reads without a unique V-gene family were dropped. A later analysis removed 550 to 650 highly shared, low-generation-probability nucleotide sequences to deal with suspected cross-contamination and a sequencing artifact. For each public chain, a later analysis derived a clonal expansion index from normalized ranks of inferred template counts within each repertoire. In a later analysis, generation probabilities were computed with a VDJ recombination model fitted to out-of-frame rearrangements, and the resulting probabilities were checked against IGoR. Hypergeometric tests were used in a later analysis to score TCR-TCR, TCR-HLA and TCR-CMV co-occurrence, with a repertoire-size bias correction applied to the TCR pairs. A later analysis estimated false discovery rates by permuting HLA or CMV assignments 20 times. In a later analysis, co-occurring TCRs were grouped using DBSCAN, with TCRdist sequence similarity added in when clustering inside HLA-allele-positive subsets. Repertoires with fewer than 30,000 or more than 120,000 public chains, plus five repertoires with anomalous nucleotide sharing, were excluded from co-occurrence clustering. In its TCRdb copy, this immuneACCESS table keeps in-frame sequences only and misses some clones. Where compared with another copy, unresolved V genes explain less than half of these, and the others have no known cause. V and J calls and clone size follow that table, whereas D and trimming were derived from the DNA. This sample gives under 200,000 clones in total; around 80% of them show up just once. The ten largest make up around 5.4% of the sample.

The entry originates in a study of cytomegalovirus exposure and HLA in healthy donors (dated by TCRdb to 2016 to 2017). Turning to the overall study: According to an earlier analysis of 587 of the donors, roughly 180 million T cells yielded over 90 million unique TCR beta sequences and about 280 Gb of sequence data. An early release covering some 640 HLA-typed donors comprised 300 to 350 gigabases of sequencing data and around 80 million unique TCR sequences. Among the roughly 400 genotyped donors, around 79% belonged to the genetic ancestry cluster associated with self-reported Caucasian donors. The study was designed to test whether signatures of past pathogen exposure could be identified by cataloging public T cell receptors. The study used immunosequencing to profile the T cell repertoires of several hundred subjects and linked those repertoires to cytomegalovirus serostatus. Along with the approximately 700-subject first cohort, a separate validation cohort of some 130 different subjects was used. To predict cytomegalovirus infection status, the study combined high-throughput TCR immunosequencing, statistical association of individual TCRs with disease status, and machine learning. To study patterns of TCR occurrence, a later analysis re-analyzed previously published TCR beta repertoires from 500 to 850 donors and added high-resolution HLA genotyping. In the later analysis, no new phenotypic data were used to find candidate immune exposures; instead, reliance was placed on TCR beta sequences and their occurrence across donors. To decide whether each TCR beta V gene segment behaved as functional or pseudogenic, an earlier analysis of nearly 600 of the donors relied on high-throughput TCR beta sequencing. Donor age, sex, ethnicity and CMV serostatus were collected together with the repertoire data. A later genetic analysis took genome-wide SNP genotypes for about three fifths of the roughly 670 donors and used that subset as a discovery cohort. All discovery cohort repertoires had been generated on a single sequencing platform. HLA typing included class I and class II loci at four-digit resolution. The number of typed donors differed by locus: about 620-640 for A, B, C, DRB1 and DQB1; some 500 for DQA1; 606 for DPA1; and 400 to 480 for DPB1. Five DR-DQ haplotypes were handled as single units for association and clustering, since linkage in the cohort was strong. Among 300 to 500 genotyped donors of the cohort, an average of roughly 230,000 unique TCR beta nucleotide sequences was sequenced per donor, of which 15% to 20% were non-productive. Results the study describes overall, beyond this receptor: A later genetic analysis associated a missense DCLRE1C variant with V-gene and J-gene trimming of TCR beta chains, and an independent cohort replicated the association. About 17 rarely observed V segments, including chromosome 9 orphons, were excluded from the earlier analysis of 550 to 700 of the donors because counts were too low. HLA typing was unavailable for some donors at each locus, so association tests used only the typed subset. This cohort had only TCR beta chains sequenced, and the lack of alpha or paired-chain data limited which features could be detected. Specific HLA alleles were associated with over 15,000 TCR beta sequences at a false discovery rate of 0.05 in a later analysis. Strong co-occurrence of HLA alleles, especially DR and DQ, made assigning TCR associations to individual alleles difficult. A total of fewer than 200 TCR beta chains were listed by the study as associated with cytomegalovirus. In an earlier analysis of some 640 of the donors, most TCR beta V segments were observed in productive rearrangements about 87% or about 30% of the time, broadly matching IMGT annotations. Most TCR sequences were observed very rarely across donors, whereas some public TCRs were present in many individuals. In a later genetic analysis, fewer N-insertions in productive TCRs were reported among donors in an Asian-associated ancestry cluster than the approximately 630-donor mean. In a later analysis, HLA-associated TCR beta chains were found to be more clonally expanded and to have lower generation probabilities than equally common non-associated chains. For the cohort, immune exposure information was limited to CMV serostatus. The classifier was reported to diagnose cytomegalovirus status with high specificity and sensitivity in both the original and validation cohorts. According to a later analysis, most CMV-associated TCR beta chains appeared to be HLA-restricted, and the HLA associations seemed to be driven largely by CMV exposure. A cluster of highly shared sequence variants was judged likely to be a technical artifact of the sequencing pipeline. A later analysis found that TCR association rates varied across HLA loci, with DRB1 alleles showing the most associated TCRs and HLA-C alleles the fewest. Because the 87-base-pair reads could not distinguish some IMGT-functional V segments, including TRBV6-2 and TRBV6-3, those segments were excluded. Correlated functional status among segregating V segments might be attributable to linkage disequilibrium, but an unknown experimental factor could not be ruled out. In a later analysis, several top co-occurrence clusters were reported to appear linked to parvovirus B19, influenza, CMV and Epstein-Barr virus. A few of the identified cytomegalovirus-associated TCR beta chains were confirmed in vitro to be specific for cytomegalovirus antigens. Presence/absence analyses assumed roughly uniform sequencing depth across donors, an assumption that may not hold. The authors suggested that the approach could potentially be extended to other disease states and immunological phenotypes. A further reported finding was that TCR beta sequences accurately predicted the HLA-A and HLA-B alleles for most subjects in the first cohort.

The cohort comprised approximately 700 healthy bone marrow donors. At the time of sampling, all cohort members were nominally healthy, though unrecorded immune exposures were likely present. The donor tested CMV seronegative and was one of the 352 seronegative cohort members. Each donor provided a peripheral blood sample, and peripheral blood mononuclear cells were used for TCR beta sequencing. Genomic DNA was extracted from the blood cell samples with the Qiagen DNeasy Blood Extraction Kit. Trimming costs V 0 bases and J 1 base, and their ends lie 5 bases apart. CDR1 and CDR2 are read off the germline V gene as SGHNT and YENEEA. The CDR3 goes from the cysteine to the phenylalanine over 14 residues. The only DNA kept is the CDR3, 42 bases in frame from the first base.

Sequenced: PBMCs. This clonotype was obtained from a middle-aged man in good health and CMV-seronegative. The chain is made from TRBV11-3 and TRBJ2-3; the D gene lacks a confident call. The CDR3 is CASSLDRGTDTQYF. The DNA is TGTGCCAGCAGCTTAGACCGGGGCACAGATACGCAGTATTTT.